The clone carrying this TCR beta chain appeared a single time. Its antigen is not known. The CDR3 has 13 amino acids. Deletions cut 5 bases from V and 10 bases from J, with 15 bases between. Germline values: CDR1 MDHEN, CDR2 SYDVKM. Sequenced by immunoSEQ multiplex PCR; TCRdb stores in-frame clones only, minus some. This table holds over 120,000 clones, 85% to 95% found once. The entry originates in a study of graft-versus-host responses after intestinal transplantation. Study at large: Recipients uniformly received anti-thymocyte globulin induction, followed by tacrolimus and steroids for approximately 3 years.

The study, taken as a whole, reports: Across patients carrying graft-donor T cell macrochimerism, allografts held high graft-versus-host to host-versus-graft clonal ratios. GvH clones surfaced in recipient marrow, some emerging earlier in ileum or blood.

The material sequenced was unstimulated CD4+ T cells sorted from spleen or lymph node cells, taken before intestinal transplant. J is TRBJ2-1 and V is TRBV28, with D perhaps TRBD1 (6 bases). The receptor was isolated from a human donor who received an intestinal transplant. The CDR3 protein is CASSTPGQGEQFF. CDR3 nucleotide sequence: TGTGCCAGCAGTACACCGGGACAAGGAGAGCAGTTCTTC.